The clone carrying this T cell receptor (beta chain) was detected many times. One entry per CDR3 protein, called by TCRdb with MiXCR from the 5' RACE reads. The data hold under 60,000 distinct CDR3 sequences, with roughly 13% observed a single time. Trimming removed 3 bases from V and 0 bases from J, with 8 bases in between. This CDR3 has 14 residues. The data were obtained in a study of early T cells in non-severe SARS-CoV-2 infection. The chain has TRBV12-3 or TRBV12-4 and TRBJ1-1; no clear D gene. This TCR was sampled from an adult who was a healthcare worker with PCR-confirmed SARS-CoV-2 infection or an uninfected control (not recorded which). Material for sequencing was whole blood. The CDR3 region has the DNA TGTGCCAGCAGTTTTTCCGGTATGAACACTGAAGCTTTCTTT. Translating gives CASSFSGMNTEAFF.